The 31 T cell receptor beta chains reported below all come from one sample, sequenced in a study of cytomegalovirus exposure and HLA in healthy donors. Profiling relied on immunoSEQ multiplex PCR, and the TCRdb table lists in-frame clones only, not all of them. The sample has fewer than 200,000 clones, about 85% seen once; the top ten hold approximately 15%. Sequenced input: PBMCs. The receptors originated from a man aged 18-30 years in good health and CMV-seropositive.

CDR3 DNA: TGTGCCAGCAGTTTAGTGGGTGGGCACACCGGGGAGCTGTTTTTT. It encodes CASSLVGGHTGELFF. The rearrangement joins TRBV28 to TRBJ2-2; unclear D gene. Germline V gives CDR1 MDHEN, CDR2 SYDVKM. The CDR3 totals 15 residues. V was trimmed by 2 bases and J by 3 bases, leaving 10 bases between them.

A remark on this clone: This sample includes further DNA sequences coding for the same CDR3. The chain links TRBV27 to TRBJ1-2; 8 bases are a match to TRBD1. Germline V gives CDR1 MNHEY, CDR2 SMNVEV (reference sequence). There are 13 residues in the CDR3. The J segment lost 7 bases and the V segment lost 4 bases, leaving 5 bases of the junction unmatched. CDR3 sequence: CASSYGQGGGYTF. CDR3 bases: TGTGCCAGCAGTTACGGACAGGGCGGTGGCTACACCTTC.

This CDR3 reads CASSYEAPGGRNEQFF. The CDR3 coding sequence is TGTGCCAGCAGTTACGAGGCGCCAGGGGGCCGCAATGAGCAGTTCTTC. The chain recombines TRBV6-5 with TRBJ2-1; 8 bases align to TRBD1. CDR3 length: 16 amino acids. Trimming at V came to 2 bases and at J to 6 bases, leaving 9 bases not matched to a gene. Germline V CDR1 and CDR2: MNHEY, SVGAGI.

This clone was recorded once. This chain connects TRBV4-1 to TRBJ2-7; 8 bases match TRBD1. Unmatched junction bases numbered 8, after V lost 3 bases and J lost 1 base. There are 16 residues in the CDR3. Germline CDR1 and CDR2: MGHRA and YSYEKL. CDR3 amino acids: CASSHGYRGDSYEQYF. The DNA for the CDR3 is TGCGCCAGCAGCCACGGATACAGGGGGGATTCCTACGAGCAGTACTTC.

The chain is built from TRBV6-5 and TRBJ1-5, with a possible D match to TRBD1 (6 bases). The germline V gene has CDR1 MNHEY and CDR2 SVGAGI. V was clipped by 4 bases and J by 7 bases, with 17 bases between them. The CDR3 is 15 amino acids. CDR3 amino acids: CASSLGQTPNQPQHF. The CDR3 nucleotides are TGTGCCAGCAGTTTAGGACAGACACCGAACCAGCCCCAGCATTTT.

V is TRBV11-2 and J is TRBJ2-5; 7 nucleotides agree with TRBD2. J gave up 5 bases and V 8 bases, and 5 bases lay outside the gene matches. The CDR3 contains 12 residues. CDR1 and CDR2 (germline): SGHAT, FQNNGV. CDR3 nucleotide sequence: TGTGCCAGCGGCTCACTAGCGGAGACCCAGTACTTC. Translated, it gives CASGSLAETQYF.

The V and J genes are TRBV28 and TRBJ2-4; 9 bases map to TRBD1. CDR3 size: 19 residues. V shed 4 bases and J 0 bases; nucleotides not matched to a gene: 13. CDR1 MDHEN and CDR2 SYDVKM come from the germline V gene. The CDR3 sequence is CASSSGQGRLEVAKNIQYF. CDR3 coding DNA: TGTGCCAGCAGTTCGGGACAGGGACGCTTGGAGGTAGCCAAAAACATTCAGTACTTC.

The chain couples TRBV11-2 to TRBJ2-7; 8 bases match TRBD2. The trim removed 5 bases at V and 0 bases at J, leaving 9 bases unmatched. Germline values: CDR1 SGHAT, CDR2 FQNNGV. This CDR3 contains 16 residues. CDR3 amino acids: CASSPLGAGVSYEQYF. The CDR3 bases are TGTGCCAGCAGCCCGCTGGGAGCGGGAGTCTCCTACGAGCAGTACTTC.

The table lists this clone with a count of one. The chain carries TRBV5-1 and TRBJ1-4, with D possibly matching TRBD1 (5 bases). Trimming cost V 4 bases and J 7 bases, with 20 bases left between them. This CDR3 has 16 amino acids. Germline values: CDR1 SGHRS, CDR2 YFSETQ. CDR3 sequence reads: CASSTGHQVDSEKLFF. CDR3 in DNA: TGCGCCAGCAGCACTGGACACCAGGTGGATAGTGAAAAACTGTTTTTT.

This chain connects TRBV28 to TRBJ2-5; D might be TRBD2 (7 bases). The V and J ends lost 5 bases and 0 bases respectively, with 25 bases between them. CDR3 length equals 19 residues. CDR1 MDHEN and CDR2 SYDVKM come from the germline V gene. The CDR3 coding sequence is TGTGCCAGCAGTCACCCGACTCGCGCGGGGGCCCTGTACCAAGAGACCCAGTACTTC. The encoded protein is CASSHPTRAGALYQETQYF.

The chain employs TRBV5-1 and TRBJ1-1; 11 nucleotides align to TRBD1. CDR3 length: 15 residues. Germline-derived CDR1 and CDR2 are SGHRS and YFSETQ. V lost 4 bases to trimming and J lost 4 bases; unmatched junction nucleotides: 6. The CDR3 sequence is CASSLGGTGGTEAFF. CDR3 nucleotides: TGCGCCAGCAGCCTGGGAGGGACAGGGGGCACTGAAGCTTTCTTT.

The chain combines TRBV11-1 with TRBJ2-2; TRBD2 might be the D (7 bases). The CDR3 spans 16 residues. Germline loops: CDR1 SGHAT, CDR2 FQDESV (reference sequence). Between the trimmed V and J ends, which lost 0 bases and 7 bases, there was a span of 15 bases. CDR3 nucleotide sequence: TGTGCCAGCAGCTTAGCGGGGGGGCAAGGTCTCGGGGAGCTGTTTTTT. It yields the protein CASSLAGGQGLGELFF.

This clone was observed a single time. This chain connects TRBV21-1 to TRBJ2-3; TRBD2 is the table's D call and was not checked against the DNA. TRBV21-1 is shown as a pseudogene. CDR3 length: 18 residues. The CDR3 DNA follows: TGTGCCAGCAGCACGGATCTAGGACTAGCGGGATTCACAGATACGCAGTATTTT. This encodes CASSTDLGLAGFTDTQYF.

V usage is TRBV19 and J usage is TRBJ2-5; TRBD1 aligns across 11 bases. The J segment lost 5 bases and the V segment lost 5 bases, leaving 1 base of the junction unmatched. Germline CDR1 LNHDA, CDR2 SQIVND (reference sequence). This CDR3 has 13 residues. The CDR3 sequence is CASSGTGGETQYF. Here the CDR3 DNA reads TGTGCCAGTAGTGGGACAGGGGGGGAGACCCAGTACTTC.

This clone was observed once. In DNA, the CDR3 is TGCAGCGTTGAGGGTTGGGGGGATGGCTACACCTTC. It codes for CSVEGWGDGYTF. The gene calls are TRBV29-1 and TRBJ1-2; maybe TRBD1 (5 bases). V dropped 3 bases and J dropped 6 bases, with 11 bases sitting between them. CDR1 and CDR2 (germline): SQVTM, ANQGSEA. The CDR3 has 12 residues.

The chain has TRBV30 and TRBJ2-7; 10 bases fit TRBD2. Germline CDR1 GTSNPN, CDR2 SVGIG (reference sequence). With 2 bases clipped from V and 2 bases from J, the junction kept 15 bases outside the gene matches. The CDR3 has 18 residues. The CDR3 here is CAWSSRTGPTSGTYEQYF. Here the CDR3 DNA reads TGTGCCTGGAGTTCACGGACAGGACCCACTAGCGGGACCTACGAGCAGTACTTC.

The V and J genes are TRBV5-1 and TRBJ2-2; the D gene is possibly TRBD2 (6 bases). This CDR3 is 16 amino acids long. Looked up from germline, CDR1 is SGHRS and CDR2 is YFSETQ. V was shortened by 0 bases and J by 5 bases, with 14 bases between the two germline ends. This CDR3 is CASSLVPVAGTGELFF. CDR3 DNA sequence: TGCGCCAGCAGCTTGGTACCCGTCGCGGGAACCGGGGAGCTGTTTTTT.

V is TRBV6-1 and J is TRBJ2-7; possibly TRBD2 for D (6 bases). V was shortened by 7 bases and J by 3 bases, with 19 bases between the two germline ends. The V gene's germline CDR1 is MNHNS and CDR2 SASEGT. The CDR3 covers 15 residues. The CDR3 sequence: CASIQEGLPFYEQYF. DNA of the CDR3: TGTGCCAGCATCCAAGAGGGACTGCCTTTCTACGAGCAGTACTTC.

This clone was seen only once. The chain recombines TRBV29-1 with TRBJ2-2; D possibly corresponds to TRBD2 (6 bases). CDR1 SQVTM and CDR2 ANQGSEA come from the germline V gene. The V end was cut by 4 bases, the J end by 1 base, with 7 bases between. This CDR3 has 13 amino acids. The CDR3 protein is CSVARENTGELFF. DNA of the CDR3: TGCAGCGTTGCGCGGGAGAACACCGGGGAGCTGTTTTTT.

CDR3: CASRSFSGTRGESEQYF. Here the CDR3 DNA reads TGTGCAAGTCGGTCGTTTTCCGGGACTAGGGGTGAGAGCGAGCAGTACTTC. The chain combines TRBV12-2 with TRBJ2-7; the table's TRBD2 call for D was not verified on the DNA. TRBV12-2 is termed a pseudogene. CDR3 length: 17 amino acids.

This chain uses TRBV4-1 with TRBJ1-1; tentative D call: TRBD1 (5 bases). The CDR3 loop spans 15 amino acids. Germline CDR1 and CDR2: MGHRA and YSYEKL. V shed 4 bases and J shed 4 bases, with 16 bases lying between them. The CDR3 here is CASSPRLGGFTEAFF. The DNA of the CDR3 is TGCGCCAGCAGCCCAAGATTGGGGGGATTCACTGAAGCTTTCTTT.

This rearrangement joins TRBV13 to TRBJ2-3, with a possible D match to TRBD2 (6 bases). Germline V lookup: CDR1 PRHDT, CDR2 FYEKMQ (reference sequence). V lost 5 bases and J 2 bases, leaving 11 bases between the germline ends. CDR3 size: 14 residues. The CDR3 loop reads CASSLRGYTDTQYF. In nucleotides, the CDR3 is TGTGCCAGCAGCCTGCGGGGCTACACAGATACGCAGTATTTT.

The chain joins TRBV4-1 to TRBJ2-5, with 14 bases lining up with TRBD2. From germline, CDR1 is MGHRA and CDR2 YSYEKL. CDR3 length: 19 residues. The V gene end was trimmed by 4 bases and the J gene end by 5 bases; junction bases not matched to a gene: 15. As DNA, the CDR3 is TGCGCCAGCAGCCTCAGATTCGGGACTAGCGGGAGCGGCCAGGAGACCCAGTACTTC. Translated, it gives CASSLRFGTSGSGQETQYF.

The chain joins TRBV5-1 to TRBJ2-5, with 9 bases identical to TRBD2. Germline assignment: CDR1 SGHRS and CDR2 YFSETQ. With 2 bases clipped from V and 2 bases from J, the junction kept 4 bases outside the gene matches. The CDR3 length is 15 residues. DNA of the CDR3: TGCGCCAGCAGCTTCTTAGCGGGGGCACAAGAGACCCAGTACTTC. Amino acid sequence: CASSFLAGAQETQYF.

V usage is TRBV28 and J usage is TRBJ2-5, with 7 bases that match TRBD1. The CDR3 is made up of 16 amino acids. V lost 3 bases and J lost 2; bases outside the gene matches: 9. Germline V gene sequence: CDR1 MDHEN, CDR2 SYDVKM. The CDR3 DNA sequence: TGTGCCAGCAGTTTTTTCCAGGGGGTTTCACAAGAGACCCAGTACTTC. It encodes CASSFFQGVSQETQYF. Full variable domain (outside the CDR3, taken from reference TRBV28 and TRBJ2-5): DVKVTQSSRYLVKRTGEKVFLECVQDMDHENMFWYRQDPGLGLRLIYFSYDVKMKEKGDIPEGYSVSREKKERFSLILESASTNQTSMYLCASSFFQGVSQETQYFGPGTRLLVL.

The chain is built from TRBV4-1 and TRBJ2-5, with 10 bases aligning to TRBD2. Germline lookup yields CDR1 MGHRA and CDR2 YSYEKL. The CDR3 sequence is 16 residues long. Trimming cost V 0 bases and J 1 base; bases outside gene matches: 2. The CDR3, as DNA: TGCGCCAGCAGCCAAGAGAGCGGGAGGGCCCAAGAGACCCAGTACTTC. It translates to CASSQESGRAQETQYF.

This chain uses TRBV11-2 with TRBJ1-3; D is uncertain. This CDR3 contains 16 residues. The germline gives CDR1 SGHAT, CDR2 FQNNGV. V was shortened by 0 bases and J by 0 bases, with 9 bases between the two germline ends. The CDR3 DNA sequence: TGTGCCAGCAGCTTAGATCCGGGAAGCTCTGGAAACACCATATATTTT. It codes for CASSLDPGSSGNTIYF.

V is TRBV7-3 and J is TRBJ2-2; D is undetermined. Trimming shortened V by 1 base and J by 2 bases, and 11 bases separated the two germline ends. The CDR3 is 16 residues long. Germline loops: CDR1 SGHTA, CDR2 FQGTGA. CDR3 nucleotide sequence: TGTGCCAGCAGCTTAAATTCAGGCTCTAACACCGGGGAGCTGTTTTTT. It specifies CASSLNSGSNTGELFF.

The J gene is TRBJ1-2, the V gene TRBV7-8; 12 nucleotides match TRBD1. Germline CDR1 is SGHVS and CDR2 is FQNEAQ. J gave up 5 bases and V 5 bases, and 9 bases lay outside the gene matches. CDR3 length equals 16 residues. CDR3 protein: CASSPLAGQGAYGYTF. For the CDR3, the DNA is TGTGCCAGCAGCCCACTGGCGGGACAGGGGGCATATGGCTACACCTTC.

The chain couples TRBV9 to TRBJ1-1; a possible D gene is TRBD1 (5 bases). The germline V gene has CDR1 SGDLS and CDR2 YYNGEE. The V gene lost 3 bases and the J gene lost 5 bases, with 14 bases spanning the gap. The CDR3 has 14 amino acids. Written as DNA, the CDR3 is TGTGCCAGCAGCGACCAGGGTGGTGGGACTGAAGCTTTCTTT. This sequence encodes CASSDQGGGTEAFF.

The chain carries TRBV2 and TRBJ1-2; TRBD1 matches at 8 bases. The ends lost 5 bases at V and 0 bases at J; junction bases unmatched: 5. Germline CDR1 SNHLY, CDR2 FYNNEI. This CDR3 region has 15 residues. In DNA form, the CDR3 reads TGTGCCAGCAGTCAGGGGGCGTCAGCTAACTATGGCTACACCTTC. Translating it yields CASSQGASANYGYTF. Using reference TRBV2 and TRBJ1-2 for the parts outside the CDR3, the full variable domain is EPEVTQTPSHQVTQMGQEVILRCVPISNHLYFYWYRQILGQKVEFLVSFYNNEISEKSEIFDDQFSVERPDGSNFTLKIRSTKLEDSAMYFCASSQGASANYGYTFGSGTRLTVV.